This T cell receptor beta chain came from a study of blood T cell repertoires in COVID-19. At the level of the study: Whether acute or convalescent, the COVID-19 samples came from the United States, Italy and Spain. PBMCs, B-cell-depleted T cells, or T cells were the source of the cDNA or gDNA that made up the material.

This table comes from immunoSEQ multiplex PCR, and its TCRdb copy is limited to in-frame clones, with some not included. The sample holds some 530,000 clones, more than 85% seen once. Sequences were obtained from PBMCs or T cells enriched from blood (not recorded which). This clonotype was obtained from an older woman who had recovered from COVID-19.

CDR3 bases: TGTGCCTGGAGTGAGTGGGGACAGCTGTTGAACACTGAAGCTTTCTTT. Protein product: CAWSEWGQLLNTEAFF. The chain uses TRBV30 and TRBJ1-1, with 7 bases lining up with TRBD1. Germline-derived CDR1 and CDR2 are GTSNPN and SVGIG (reference sequence). Unmatched junction bases numbered 8, after V lost 1 base and J lost 0 bases. This CDR3 has 16 amino acids.